This T cell receptor beta chain was captured in a study of blood T cell repertoires in COVID-19. This CDR3 spans 14 amino acids. V trimming: 1 base; J trimming: 7 bases; junction bases outside the gene matches: 3. CDR1 and CDR2 (germline): SGHAT, FQNNGV. Sequencing used immunoSEQ multiplex PCR; TCRdb keeps in-frame clones, though not all of them. The sample carries 110,000 to 150,000 clones, more than 75% recorded once. The source material was peripheral blood. The receptor was isolated from a man aged 60-69 years with acute or convalescent COVID-19. The chain links TRBV11-2 to TRBJ1-2, with 10 positions matching TRBD1. The CDR3 nucleotides are TGTGCCAGCAGCTTAGGGACAGGGGGTGGTGGCTACACCTTC. It translates to CASSLGTGGGGYTF.